This entry lists 26 T cell receptor beta chains sequenced from one sample in a study of patients and donors after allogeneic stem cell transplantation. TCRdb used MiXCR to reprocess the RT-PCR reads, holding one entry per CDR3 protein. The data contain fewer than 75,000 distinct CDR3 sequences, about 14% of them singletons. The sequenced sample was blood, either unsorted or a sorted T cell fraction (not recorded which). These receptors were collected from a human donor who was either an allogeneic HSCT recipient or a stem cell or donor lymphocyte infusion donor (not recorded which). It is not recorded whose cells these are; they may come from a transplant donor.

In this sample, this clonotype turned up many times. This chain joins TRBV12-3 or TRBV12-4 and TRBJ1-1, with a tentative D call TRBD1 (5 bases). Between the trimmed V and J ends, which lost 3 bases and 3 bases, there was a span of 26 bases. This CDR3 has 19 amino acids. CDR3 sequence reads: CASSFEGLWGGRGDTEAFF. The CDR3 DNA reads as TGTGCCAGCAGTTTTGAGGGTTTGTGGGGAGGGAGAGGGGACACTGAAGCTTTCTTT.

There are a few counts of this clonotype. The rearrangement links TRBV6-1 to TRBJ2-5; D gene uncertain. The CDR3 runs 20 residues. V lost 5 bases and J 1 base, leaving 29 bases between the germline ends. CDR1 and CDR2 from the germline V gene are MNHNS and SASEGT. CDR3 in DNA: TGTGCCAGCAGTCCAGCACCAGCCGACCCCTTCCACGAAATCCAAGAGACCCAGTACTTC. Residues: CASSPAPADPFHEIQETQYF.

This clonotype was counted ten times or more. This chain links TRBV10-3 with TRBJ1-4; D is unresolved. Germline V CDR1 and CDR2: ENHRY, SYGVKD. V was shortened by 11 bases and J by 5 bases, with 18 bases between the two germline ends. The CDR3 extends over 14 amino acids. CDR3 residues: CAVLVEAPNEKLFF. The CDR3 nucleotides read TGTGCCGTCCTCGTTGAAGCTCCGAATGAAAAACTGTTTTTT.

The chain joins TRBV5-6 to TRBJ1-5; tentative D call: TRBD1 (5 bases). Deletions cut 0 bases from V and 3 bases from J, with 10 bases between. Germline V gene lookup returns CDR1 SGHDT and CDR2 YYEEEE. This CDR3 is 15 amino acids long. CDR3 DNA sequence: TGTGCCAGCAGCTTGGGGGGCTGGGACAATCAGCCCCAGCATTTT. Its protein product is CASSLGGWDNQPQHF.

This clonotype appeared many times. V is TRBV12-3 or TRBV12-4 and J is TRBJ1-4, with D unclear. The CDR3 runs to 11 residues. The ends were cut back, 4 bases at V and 11 bases at J, with 8 bases in the middle. The CDR3 nucleotides are TGTGCCAGCAGTTCAACAAGGAAACTGTTTTTT. Its translation is CASSSTRKLFF.

This clonotype came up many times. This chain joins TRBV11-3 and TRBJ2-5, with 8 bases that match TRBD1. The CDR3 sequence is 15 residues long. V lost 5 bases to trimming and J lost 3 bases; unmatched junction nucleotides: 8. Germline lookup yields CDR1 SGHNT and CDR2 YENEEA. CDR3 amino acids: CASSPFGTGEETQYF. CDR3 bases: TGTGCCAGCAGCCCGTTCGGGACAGGAGAAGAGACCCAGTACTTC.

At least ten counts were recorded for this clonotype. The chain is built from TRBV6-6 and TRBJ1-1, with D uncertain. The germline V gene has CDR1 MNHNY and CDR2 SVGAGI (reference sequence). The CDR3 has 11 amino acids. With 6 bases removed from V and 11 bases from J, the gap between germline ends came to 13 bases. CDR3 bases: TGTGCCAGCAGCAATCCCGGGAGGGCTTTCTTT. Encoded protein: CASSNPGRAFF.

This chain uses TRBV29-1 with TRBJ2-7; the match to TRBD1 covers 8 bases. Germline CDR1 and CDR2: SQVTM and ANQGSEA. Losses at the gene ends were 7 bases for V and 0 bases for J; bases not matched to a gene: 14. The CDR3 has 16 amino acids. In nucleotides, the CDR3 is TGCAGCGCGTCGGCGCGGGGACAGGAGACCTCCTACGAGCAGTACTTC. Amino acids: CSASARGQETSYEQYF.

This sequence joins TRBV3-1 and TRBJ2-7; D remains ambiguous. Looked up from germline, CDR1 is LGHDT and CDR2 is YNNKEL (reference sequence). V shed 0 bases and J shed 1 base, with 13 bases lying between them. The CDR3 is made up of 16 amino acids. The CDR3 nucleotides read TGTGCCAGCAGCCAAGATAGAGGAAGGCAGTCCTACGAGCAGTACTTC. This translates into CASSQDRGRQSYEQYF.

In its sample, this clonotype was seen many times. The chain couples TRBV5-1 to TRBJ2-5, with D tentatively TRBD2 (6 bases). V lost 2 bases to trimming and J lost 4 bases, with 21 bases between them. The germline gives CDR1 SGHRS, CDR2 YFSETQ. The CDR3 loop spans 17 amino acids. CDR3 loop: CASSFSDGRLGTETQYF. The CDR3 DNA follows: TGCGCCAGCAGCTTCTCGGACGGGAGACTAGGGACAGAGACCCAGTACTTC.

The J gene is TRBJ2-1, the V gene TRBV5-1, with a tentative D call TRBD1 (7 bases). The V and J ends lost 0 bases and 8 bases respectively, with 12 bases between them. The CDR3 spans 14 residues. From germline, CDR1 is SGHRS and CDR2 YFSETQ. CDR3 loop: CASSLGQGGHEQFF. DNA for the CDR3: TGCGCCAGCAGCTTGGGACAGGGAGGTCATGAGCAGTTCTTC.

The count of this clonotype is one. This sequence joins TRBV11-3 and TRBJ2-4, with 7 positions matching TRBD1. The V gene's germline CDR1 is SGHNT and CDR2 YENEEA. This CDR3 has 14 residues. The ends lost 5 bases at V and 5 bases at J; junction bases unmatched: 6. CDR3 in amino acids: CASSRPGTENIQYF. The CDR3 coding sequence is TGTGCCAGCAGCCGTCCCGGGACAGAAAACATTCAGTACTTC.

This clonotype has a count of ten or more. The genes are TRBV7-6 and TRBJ1-2; D is perhaps TRBD1 (5 bases). V lost 0 bases to trimming and J lost 7 bases, with 12 bases between them. CDR1 is SGHVS, CDR2 FNYEAQ, per germline. This CDR3 region has 14 residues. CDR3 region: CASSLAIREGGYTF. The CDR3 DNA follows: TGTGCCAGCAGCTTAGCGATCAGGGAGGGTGGCTACACCTTC.

This clonotype was observed many times. The chain uses TRBV27 and TRBJ1-2, with TRBD1 as a possible D gene (5 bases). The CDR3 consists of 12 residues. Germline V CDR1 and CDR2: MNHEY, SMNVEV (reference sequence). Trimming removed 4 bases at V and 3 bases at J, with 6 bases between. The CDR3 nucleotides read TGTGCCAGCAGTTCAGGGTACTATGGCTACACCTTC. Encoded protein: CASSSGYYGYTF.

Of note for this clonotype: This clone may be a read error of a much larger clone one base away. The chain has TRBV9 and TRBJ1-5, with D possibly matching TRBD1 (6 bases). The V gene's germline CDR1 is SGDLS and CDR2 YYNGEE. V lost 3 bases to trimming and J lost 0 bases, with 10 bases between them. The CDR3 contains 15 residues. DNA for the CDR3: TGTGCCAGCAGCGCCGGACAGACTAGCAATCAGCCCCAGCATTTT. Protein: CASSAGQTSNQPQHF.

A few counts support this clonotype. The chain has TRBV24-1 and TRBJ2-3; D is uncertain. Germline values: CDR1 KGHDR, CDR2 SFDVKD. The CDR3 sequence is 15 residues long. The V end lost 1 base, the J end lost 0 bases, and 7 bases lay between the germline ends. The CDR3: CATSDLEMSTDTQYF. In DNA, the CDR3 is TGTGCCACCAGTGATTTAGAAATGAGCACAGATACGCAGTATTTT.

This chain links TRBV2 with TRBJ2-1; D possibly corresponds to TRBD1 (7 bases). Germline CDR1 reads SNHLY; CDR2 reads FYNNEI. The CDR3 consists of 14 residues. Trimming stripped 0 bases from V and 9 bases from J, with 12 bases between. As DNA, the CDR3 is TGTGCCAGCAGTGAAGCCCGACAGGGAGGTGAGCAGTTCTTC. It codes for CASSEARQGGEQFF.

This clonotype was found many times. This sequence joins TRBV12-3 or TRBV12-4 and TRBJ1-2; D possibly corresponds to TRBD1 (5 bases). Trimming stripped 4 bases from V and 6 bases from J, with 9 bases between. The CDR3 loop spans 12 amino acids. The DNA for the CDR3 is TGTGCCAGCAGTTGGGGACTCGATGGCTACACCTTC. This gives the protein CASSWGLDGYTF.

The V gene is TRBV15, the J gene TRBJ2-7, with TRBD2 matching 9 bases. Losses at the gene ends were 0 bases for V and 3 bases for J; bases not matched to a gene: 3. Germline values: CDR1 LNHNV, CDR2 YYDKDF (reference sequence). The CDR3 covers 15 residues. The chain's CDR3 is CATSRELAGNYEQYF. Written as DNA, the CDR3 is TGTGCCACCAGCAGAGAACTAGCGGGTAACTACGAGCAGTACTTC.

The chain joins TRBV7-8 to TRBJ2-3; 7 bases map to TRBD2. Trimming cost V 3 bases and J 0 bases; bases outside gene matches: 12. The CDR3 length is 18 residues. Germline V CDR1 and CDR2: SGHVS, FQNEAQ. Here the CDR3 DNA reads TGTGCCAGCAGCTTCCCGACTGCGGGAGACGCTAGCACAGATACGCAGTATTTT. It is translated as CASSFPTAGDASTDTQYF.

This clonotype was counted a few times. The V call is TRBV6-5, the J call TRBJ2-5; D may be TRBD2 (6 bases). Germline loops: CDR1 MNHEY, CDR2 SVGAGI. The CDR3 length is 15 residues. V shed 6 bases and J shed 5 bases, with 19 bases lying between them. For the CDR3, the DNA is TGTGCCAGCAGCCCGGGGGTAGCCAGAGGGGAGACCCAGTACTTC. It translates to CASSPGVARGETQYF.

This clonotype was seen many times. V is TRBV19 and J is TRBJ1-1, with 8 bases fitting TRBD1. The CDR3 sequence is 13 residues long. The J segment lost 8 bases and the V segment lost 3 bases, leaving 5 bases of the junction unmatched. The germline V gene encodes CDR1 LNHDA and CDR2 SQIVND (reference sequence). The CDR3 region has the DNA TGTGCCAGTAGTATTGAGGGACAGGCGGAAGCTTTCTTT. It translates to CASSIEGQAEAFF.

The CDR3 coding sequence is TGTGCCAGCAGCGGGGGGTTATGGCTCACAGATACGCAGTATTTT. This gives the protein CASSGGLWLTDTQYF. The genes are TRBV9 and TRBJ2-3; D is possibly TRBD1 or TRBD2 (5 bases each). The CDR3 spans 15 residues. CDR1 and CDR2 (germline): SGDLS, YYNGEE. V dropped 3 bases and J dropped 2 bases, with 13 bases sitting between them.

In this sample, this clonotype turned up many times. V and J are TRBV7-9 and TRBJ1-5, with D perhaps matching TRBD1 (5 bases). V was shortened by 6 bases and J by 7 bases, with 13 bases between the two germline ends. The germline V gene encodes CDR1 SEHNR and CDR2 FQNEAQ (reference sequence). This CDR3 is 13 amino acids long. The CDR3 is CASSPAGLQPQHF. CDR3 nucleotides: TGTGCCAGCAGTCCGGCGGGACTCCAGCCCCAGCATTTT. Variable domain in full (rest from reference TRBV7-9 and TRBJ1-5): DTGVSQNPRHKITKRGQNVTFRCDPISEHNRLYWYRQTLGQGPEFLTYFQNEAQLEKSRLLSDRFSAERPKGSFSTLEIQRTEQGDSAMYLCASSPAGLQPQHFGDGTRLSIL.

This clonotype was found a few times. The gene calls are TRBV10-3 and TRBJ2-5; D gene uncertain. With 3 bases removed from V and 3 bases from J, the gap between germline ends came to 11 bases. Germline V gene sequence: CDR1 ENHRY, CDR2 SYGVKD. CDR3 length equals 14 residues. The CDR3 loop reads CAISDRGAKETQYF. The CDR3 nucleotides read TGTGCCATCAGTGATCGCGGCGCGAAAGAGACCCAGTACTTC.

There are a few counts of this clonotype. The V gene is TRBV28, the J gene TRBJ2-1; 7 positions match TRBD2. The CDR3 is 16 residues long. Germline assignment: CDR1 MDHEN and CDR2 SYDVKM. V lost 3 bases to trimming and J lost 7 bases; unmatched junction nucleotides: 12. Written as DNA, the CDR3 is TGTGCCAGCAGTTTTGGGGGAGCGGGAAGGTGGAATGAGCAGTTCTTC. Its protein is CASSFGGAGRWNEQFF.